This TCR beta chain derives from a study of neurological immune-mediated disorders. CDR1 is SGHRS and CDR2 is YFSETQ in the germline V gene. The CDR3 consists of 12 residues. With 10-nucleotide random UMIs, 5'RACE was used to make the cDNA. TCRdb called the 5' RACE reads again in MiXCR, with one record for every CDR3 protein. The table lists around 49,000 distinct CDR3 sequences, over 8% of them singletons. Study-wide findings and caveats: Subjects shared no identical expanded-clone CDR3 amino acid sequences, suggesting private TCR-beta repertoires in all groups. Multiple sclerosis patients had less TCR clonal expansion than even healthy controls, unlike HTLV-1-associated myelopathy.

To note about this clonotype: Its antigen is unknown. The junction differs from germline at one of its ends, possibly a read error.

Time point here: longitudinal time-point 1 (baseline). The unsorted libraries had their origin in 2 million PBMCs stored at -80 C. The sequenced material came from PBMCs. The sequence derives from a woman between 40 and 55 years old in good health. The rearrangement links TRBV5-1 to TRBJ1-1; D remains unclear. In DNA, the CDR3 is TGTGCCAGCAGCTTGGACGGGAGAGACGCTTTCTTT. Its protein is CASSLDGRDAFF.